This TCR beta chain was sequenced during a study of T cells in Graves' hyperthyroidism and ophthalmopathy. Study-level results: Appearing also in blood were most of the thyroid clonotypes expanded above 0.001.

This clonotype has at least ten counts. Its antigen is currently unknown. The investigators amplified TCR beta CDR3 regions from RNA transcripts. Using the HTBI primer set, a first-round RT-PCR was run on the TCR CDR3. TCRdb redid the calling of the multiplex PCR reads with MiXCR, one entry per CDR3 protein. The repertoire holds more than 500,000 distinct CDR3 sequences, with about half as singletons. Germline-derived CDR1 and CDR2 are SEHNR and FQNEAQ (reference sequence). The CDR3 is 15 residues long. V was trimmed by 4 bases and J by 0 bases, leaving 12 bases between them. Sequences were obtained from peripheral blood or thyroid tissue (not recorded which). The J gene is TRBJ1-1, the V gene TRBV7-9; tentatively, D is TRBD1 (6 bases). The sequence derives from an adult woman with Graves' disease, either hyperthyroidism or ophthalmopathy (not recorded which). The CDR3 coding sequence is TGTGCCAGCAGCTGGGGGGGACACATGAACACTGAAGCTTTCTTT. This gives the protein CASSWGGHMNTEAFF.